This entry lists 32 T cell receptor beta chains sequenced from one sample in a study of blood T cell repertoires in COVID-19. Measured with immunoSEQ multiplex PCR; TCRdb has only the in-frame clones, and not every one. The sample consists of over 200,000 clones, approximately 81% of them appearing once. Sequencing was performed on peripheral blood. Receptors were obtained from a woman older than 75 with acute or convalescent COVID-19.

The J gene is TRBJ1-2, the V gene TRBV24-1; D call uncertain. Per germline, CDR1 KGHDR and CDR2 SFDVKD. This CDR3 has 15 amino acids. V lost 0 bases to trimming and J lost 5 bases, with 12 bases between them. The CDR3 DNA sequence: TGTGCCACCAGTGATTTGCTAGGTCAGATTTATGGCTACACCTTC. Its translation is CATSDLLGQIYGYTF.

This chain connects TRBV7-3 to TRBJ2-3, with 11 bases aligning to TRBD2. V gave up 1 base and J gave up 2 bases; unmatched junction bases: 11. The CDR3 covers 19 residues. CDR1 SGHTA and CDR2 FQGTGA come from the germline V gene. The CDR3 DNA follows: TGTGCCAGCAGCTTAAGGCTAGCGGGGGGTTCTGGCTCCACAGATACGCAGTATTTT. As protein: CASSLRLAGGSGSTDTQYF.

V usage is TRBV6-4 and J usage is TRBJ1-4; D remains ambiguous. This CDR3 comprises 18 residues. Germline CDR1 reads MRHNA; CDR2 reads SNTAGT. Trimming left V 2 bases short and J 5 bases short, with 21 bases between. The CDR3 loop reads CASSDDEAEKQRNEKLFF. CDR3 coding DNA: TGTGCCAGCAGTGACGACGAGGCAGAAAAACAAAGGAATGAAAAACTGTTTTTT.

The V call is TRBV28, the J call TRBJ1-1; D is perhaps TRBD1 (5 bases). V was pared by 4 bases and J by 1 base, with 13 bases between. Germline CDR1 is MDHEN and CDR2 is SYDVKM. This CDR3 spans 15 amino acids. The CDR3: CASSSPGLANTEAFF. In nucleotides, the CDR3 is TGTGCCAGCAGTTCACCGGGACTAGCGAACACTGAAGCTTTCTTT.

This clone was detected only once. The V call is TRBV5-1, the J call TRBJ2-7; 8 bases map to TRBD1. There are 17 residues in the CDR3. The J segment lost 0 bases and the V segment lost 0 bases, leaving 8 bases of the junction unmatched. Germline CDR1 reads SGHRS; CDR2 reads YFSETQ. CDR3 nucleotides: TGCGCCAGCAGCTTGGAAGCAGGGGGCTGGAGCTCCTACGAGCAGTACTTC. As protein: CASSLEAGGWSSYEQYF.

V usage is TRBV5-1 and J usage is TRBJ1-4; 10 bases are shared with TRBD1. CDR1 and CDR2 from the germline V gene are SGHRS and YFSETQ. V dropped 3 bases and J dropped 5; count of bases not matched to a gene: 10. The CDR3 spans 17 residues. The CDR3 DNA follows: TGCGCCAGCAGCTCCGGGGGATGGGGACAGGGGAATGAAAAACTGTTTTTT. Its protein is CASSSGGWGQGNEKLFF. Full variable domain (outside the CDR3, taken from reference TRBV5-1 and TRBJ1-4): KAGVTQTPRYLIKTRGQQVTLSCSPISGHRSVSWYQQTPGQGLQFLFEYFSETQRNKGNFPGRFSGRQFSNSRSEMNVSTLELGDSALYLCASSSGGWGQGNEKLFFGSGTQLSVL.

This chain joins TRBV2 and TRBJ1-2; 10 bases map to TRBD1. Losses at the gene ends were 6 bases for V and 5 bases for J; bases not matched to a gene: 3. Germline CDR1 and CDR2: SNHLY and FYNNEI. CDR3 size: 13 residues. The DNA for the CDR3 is TGTGCCAGCAGCGGGACAGGGGTTTATGGCTACACCTTC. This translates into CASSGTGVYGYTF.

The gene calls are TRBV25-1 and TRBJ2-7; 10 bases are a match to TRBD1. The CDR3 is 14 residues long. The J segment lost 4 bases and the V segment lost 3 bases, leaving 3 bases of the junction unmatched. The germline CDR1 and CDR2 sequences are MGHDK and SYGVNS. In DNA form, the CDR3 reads TGTGCCAGCAGTGAGGACAGGGGGGTTTACGAGCAGTACTTC. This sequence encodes CASSEDRGVYEQYF.

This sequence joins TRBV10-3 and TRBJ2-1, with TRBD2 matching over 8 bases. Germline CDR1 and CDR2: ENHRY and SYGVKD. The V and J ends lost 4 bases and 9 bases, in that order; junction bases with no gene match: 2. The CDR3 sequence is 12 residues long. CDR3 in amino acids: CAISGTSGEQFF. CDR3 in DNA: TGTGCCATCAGTGGTACTAGCGGTGAGCAGTTCTTC.

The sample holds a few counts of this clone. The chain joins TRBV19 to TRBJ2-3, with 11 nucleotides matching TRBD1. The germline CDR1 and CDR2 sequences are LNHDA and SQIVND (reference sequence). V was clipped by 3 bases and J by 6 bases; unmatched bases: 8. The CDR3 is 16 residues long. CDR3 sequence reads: CASSIWIGQGADTQYF. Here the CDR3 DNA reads TGTGCCAGTAGTATTTGGATAGGACAGGGGGCCGATACGCAGTATTTT. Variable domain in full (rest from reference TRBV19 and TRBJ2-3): DGGITQSPKYLFRKEGQNVTLSCEQNLNHDAMYWYRQDPGQGLRLIYYSQIVNDFQKGDIAEGYSVSREKKESFPLTVTSAQKNPTAFYLCASSIWIGQGADTQYFGPGTRLTVL.

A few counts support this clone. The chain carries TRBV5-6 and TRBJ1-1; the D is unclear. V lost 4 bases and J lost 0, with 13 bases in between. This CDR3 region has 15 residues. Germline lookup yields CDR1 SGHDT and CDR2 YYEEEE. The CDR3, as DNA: TGTGCCAGCAGCCCCCTAGGCGGGTTGAACACTGAAGCTTTCTTT. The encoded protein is CASSPLGGLNTEAFF.

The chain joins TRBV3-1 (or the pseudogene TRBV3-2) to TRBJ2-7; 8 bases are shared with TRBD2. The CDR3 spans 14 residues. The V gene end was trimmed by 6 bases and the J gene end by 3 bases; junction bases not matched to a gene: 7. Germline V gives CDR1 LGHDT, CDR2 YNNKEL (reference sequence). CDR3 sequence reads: CASSPSTSGYEQYF. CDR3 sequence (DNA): TGTGCCAGCAGTCCGAGTACTAGCGGCTACGAGCAGTACTTC.

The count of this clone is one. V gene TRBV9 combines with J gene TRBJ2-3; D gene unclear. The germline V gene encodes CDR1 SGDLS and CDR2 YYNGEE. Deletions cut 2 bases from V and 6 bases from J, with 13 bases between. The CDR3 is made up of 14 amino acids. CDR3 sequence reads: CASSVARDGDTQYF. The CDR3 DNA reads TGTGCCAGCAGCGTTGCCCGAGACGGGGATACGCAGTATTTT.

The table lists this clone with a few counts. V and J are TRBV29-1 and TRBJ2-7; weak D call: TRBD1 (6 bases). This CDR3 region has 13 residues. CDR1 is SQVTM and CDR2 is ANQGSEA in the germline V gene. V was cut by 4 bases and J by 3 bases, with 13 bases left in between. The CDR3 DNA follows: TGCAGCGTTGGGTCAGGGGTCGTCTACGAGCAGTACTTC. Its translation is CSVGSGVVYEQYF.

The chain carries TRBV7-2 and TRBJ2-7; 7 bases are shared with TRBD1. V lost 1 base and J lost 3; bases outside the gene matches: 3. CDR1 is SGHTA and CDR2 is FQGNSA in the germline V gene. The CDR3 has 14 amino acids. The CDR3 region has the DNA TGTGCCAGCAGCTTAGTAGGGACAGACTACGAGCAGTACTTC. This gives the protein CASSLVGTDYEQYF.

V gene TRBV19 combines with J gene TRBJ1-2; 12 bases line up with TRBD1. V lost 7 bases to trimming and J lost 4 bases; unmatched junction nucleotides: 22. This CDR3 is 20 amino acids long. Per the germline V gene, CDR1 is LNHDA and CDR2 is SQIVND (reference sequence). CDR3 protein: CASTFPGTGGRTGTLYGYTF. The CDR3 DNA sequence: TGTGCCAGTACCTTCCCCGGGACAGGGGGCCGGACGGGGACCCTCTATGGCTACACCTTC.

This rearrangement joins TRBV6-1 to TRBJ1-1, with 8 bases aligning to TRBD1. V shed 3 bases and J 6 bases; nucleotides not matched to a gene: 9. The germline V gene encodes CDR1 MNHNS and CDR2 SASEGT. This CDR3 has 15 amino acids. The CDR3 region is CASSETQGGNSEAFF. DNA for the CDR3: TGTGCCAGCAGTGAGACACAGGGGGGAAACTCTGAAGCTTTCTTT.

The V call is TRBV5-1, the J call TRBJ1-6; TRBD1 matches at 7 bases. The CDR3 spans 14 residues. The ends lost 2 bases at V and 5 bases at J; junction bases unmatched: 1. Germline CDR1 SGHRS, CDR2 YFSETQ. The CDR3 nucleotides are TGCGCCAGCAGCTTCGGGACAGATAATTCACCCCTCCACTTT. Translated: CASSFGTDNSPLHF.

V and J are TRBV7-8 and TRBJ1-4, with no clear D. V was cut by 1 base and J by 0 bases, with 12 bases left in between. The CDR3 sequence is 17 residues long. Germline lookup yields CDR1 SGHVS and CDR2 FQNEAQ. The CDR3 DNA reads TGTGCCAGCAGCTTAGGGTTTCGGTTATCAACTAATGAAAAACTGTTTTTT. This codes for CASSLGFRLSTNEKLFF.

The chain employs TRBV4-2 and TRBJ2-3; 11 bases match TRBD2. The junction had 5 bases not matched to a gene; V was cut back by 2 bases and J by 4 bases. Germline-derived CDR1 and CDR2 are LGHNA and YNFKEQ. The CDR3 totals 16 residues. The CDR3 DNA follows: TGTGCCAGCAGCCAACTGACTAGCGGGGAGGCAGATACGCAGTATTTT. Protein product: CASSQLTSGEADTQYF.

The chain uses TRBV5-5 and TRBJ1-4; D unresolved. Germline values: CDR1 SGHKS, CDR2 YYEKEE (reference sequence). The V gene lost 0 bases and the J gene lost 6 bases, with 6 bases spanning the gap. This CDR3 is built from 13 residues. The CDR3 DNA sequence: TGTGCCAGCAGCTTGGACAGAGATGAAAAACTGTTTTTT. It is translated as CASSLDRDEKLFF.

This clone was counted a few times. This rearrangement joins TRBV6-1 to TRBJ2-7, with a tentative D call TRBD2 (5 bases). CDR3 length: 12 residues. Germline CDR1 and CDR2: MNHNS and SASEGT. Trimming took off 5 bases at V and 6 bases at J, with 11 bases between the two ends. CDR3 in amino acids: CASSLQRGEQYF. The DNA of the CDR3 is TGTGCCAGCAGTCTCCAACGGGGCGAGCAGTACTTC.

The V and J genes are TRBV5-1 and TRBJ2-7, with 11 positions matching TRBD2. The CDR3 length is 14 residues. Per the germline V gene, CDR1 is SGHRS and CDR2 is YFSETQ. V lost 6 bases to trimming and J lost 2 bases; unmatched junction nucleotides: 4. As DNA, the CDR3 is TGCGCCAGCACTATAGCGGGAGGGACCTACGAGCAGTACTTC. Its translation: CASTIAGGTYEQYF.

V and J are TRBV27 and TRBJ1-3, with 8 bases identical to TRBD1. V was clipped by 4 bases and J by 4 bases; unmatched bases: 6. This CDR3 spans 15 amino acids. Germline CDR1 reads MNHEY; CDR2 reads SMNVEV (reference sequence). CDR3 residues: CASSSTGVWGNTIYF. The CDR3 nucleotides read TGTGCCAGCAGTTCGACAGGGGTGTGGGGAAACACCATATATTTT.

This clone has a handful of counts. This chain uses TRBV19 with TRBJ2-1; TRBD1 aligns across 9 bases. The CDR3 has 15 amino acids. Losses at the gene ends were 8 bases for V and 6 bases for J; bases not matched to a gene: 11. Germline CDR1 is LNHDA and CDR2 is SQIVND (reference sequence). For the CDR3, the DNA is TGTGCCAGTTCCACCGGGACAGGGCGGGTCAATGAGCAGTTCTTC. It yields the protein CASSTGTGRVNEQFF.

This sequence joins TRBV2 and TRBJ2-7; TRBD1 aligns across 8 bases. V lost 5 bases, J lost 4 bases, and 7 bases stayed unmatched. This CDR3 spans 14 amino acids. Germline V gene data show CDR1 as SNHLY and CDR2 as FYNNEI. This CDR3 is CASSTGTGLYEQYF. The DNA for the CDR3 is TGTGCCAGCAGTACCGGGACAGGCCTATACGAGCAGTACTTC.

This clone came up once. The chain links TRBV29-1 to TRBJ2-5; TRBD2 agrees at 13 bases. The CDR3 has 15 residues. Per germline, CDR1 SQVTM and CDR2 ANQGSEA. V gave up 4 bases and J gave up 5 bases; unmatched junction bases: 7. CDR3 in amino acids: CSVGGTSGVVETQYF. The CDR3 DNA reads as TGCAGCGTTGGAGGGACTAGCGGGGTCGTGGAGACCCAGTACTTC.

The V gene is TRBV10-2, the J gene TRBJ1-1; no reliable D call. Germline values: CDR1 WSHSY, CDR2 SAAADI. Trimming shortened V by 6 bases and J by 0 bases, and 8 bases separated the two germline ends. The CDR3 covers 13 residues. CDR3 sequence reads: CASSRTVNTEAFF. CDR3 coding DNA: TGCGCCAGCAGCCGAACAGTGAACACTGAAGCTTTCTTT.

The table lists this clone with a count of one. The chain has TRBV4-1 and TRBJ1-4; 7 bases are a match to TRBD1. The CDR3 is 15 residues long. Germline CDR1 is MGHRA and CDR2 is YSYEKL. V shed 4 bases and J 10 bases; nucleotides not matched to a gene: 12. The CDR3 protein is CASSPGDSVIGKLFF. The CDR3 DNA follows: TGCGCCAGCAGCCCAGGGGACAGCGTCATTGGAAAACTGTTTTTT.

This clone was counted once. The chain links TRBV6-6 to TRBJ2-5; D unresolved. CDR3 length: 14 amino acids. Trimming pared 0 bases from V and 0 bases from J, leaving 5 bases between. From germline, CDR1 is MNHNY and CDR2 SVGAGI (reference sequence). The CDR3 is CASSYSTDQETQYF. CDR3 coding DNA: TGTGCCAGCAGTTACTCGACTGACCAAGAGACCCAGTACTTC.

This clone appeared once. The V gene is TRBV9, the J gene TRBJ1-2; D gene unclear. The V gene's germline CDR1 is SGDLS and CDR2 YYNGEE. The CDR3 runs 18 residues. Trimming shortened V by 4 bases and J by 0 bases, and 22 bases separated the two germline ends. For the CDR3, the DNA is TGTGCCAGCAGCCTCGACCTCCGTAGACTGACTCCTAACTATGGCTACACCTTC. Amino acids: CASSLDLRRLTPNYGYTF.

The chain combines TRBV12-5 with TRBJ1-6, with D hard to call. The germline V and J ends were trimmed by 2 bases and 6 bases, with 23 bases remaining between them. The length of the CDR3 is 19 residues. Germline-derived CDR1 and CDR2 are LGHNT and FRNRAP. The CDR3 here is CASGLTKDQRKRANSPLHF. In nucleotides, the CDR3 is TGTGCTAGTGGTTTGACAAAGGACCAAAGAAAGAGGGCTAATTCACCCCTCCACTTT.